These 28 T cell receptor beta chains originate from one sample sequenced in a study of T cell repertoires in cytomegalovirus infection. TCRdb re-derived calls from the reads in MiXCR, one entry per CDR3 protein. The sample lists about 97,000 distinct CDR3 sequences; 15% to 20% were seen once. The material sequenced was PBMCs. These receptors originate from a human donor in good health (CMV status not recorded). Some clones in this sample may be carry-over from other donors' samples.

This clonotype was observed at least ten times. The rearrangement links TRBV5-4 to TRBJ2-2, with D possibly being TRBD1 (5 bases). V dropped 1 base and J dropped 6 bases, with 7 bases sitting between them. In germline, CDR1 is SGHNT, CDR2 YYREEE (reference sequence). The length of the CDR3 is 13 residues. The CDR3 reads CASSLLTAGELFF. In DNA form, the CDR3 reads TGTGCCAGCAGCTTGCTGACAGCCGGGGAGCTGTTTTTT. Supplemented by reference TRBV5-4 and TRBJ2-2, the full variable domain reads ETGVTQSPTHLIKTRGQQVTLRCSSQSGHNTVSWYQQALGQGPQFIFQYYREEENGRGNFPPRFSGLQFPNYSSELNVNALELDDSALYLCASSLLTAGELFFGEGSRLTVL.

This chain links TRBV6-2 or TRBV6-3 with TRBJ1-6, with D unclear. CDR3 length equals 15 residues. Trimming left V 4 bases short and J 3 bases short, with 10 bases between. Per the germline V gene, CDR1 is MNHEY and CDR2 is SVGEGT. The CDR3 bases are TGTGCCAGCAGTTCTCAGACAAACTATAATTCACCCCTCCACTTT. It specifies CASSSQTNYNSPLHF.

The chain joins TRBV4-2 to TRBJ2-5; D possibly corresponds to TRBD2 (5 bases). V lost 6 bases and J lost 3, with 8 bases in between. The CDR3 covers 12 residues. In germline, CDR1 is LGHNA, CDR2 YNFKEQ. The CDR3 loop is CASRGLEETQYF. CDR3 coding DNA: TGTGCCAGCAGAGGACTGGAAGAGACCCAGTACTTC.

The rearrangement joins TRBV5-1 to TRBJ2-7, with TRBD2 matching 9 bases. V was pared by 3 bases and J by 4 bases, with 8 bases of the junction left unmatched. This CDR3 comprises 15 residues. Germline assignment: CDR1 SGHRS and CDR2 YFSETQ. The CDR3 sequence is CASSSRLAARYEQYF. For the CDR3, the DNA is TGCGCCAGCAGCTCCCGACTAGCGGCCCGATACGAGCAGTACTTC.

This clonotype was counted at least ten times. The gene calls are TRBV28 and TRBJ1-4; tentative D call: TRBD1 (5 bases). This CDR3 contains 12 residues. V lost 5 bases and J lost 12, with 13 bases in between. Germline values: CDR1 MDHEN, CDR2 SYDVKM. Here the CDR3 DNA reads TGTGCCAGCAGTCCCCCAGGGCCCGAACTGTTTTTT. Its protein is CASSPPGPELFF.

Notes on this clonotype: The CDR3 end shows no conserved phenylalanine or tryptophan, and so a read error is likely. The chain joins TRBV29-1 to TRBJ1-1; D is undetermined. V dropped 7 bases and J dropped 4 bases, with 16 bases sitting between them. The CDR3 contains 13 residues. Germline CDR1 and CDR2: SQVTM and ANQGSEA. The DNA for the CDR3 is TGCAGCGGACTTCGGACCCTAGCCACTGAAGCTTTCCTT. It encodes CSGLRTLATEAFL.

This clonotype was counted only a few times. V usage is TRBV14 and J usage is TRBJ1-6, with TRBD1 matching over 8 bases. The germline V gene encodes CDR1 SGHDN and CDR2 FVKESK. V trimming: 4 bases; J trimming: 7 bases; junction bases outside the gene matches: 6. The CDR3 spans 15 residues. The chain's CDR3 is CASSLGQGLNSPLHF. The CDR3 bases are TGTGCCAGCAGCCTCGGACAGGGTCTGAATTCACCCCTCCACTTT.

The chain joins TRBV5-3 to TRBJ2-1; possible D gene TRBD1, 6 bases. TRBV5-3 is known as an ORF, though its function is uncertain. The CDR3 extends over 16 amino acids. Trimming left V 4 bases short and J 0 bases short, with 14 bases between. The CDR3 region has the DNA TGTGCCAGAAGCCTTCGGGACACTCGCTCCTACAATGAGCAGTTCTTC. Translated: CARSLRDTRSYNEQFF.

Details on this clonotype: The conserved closing phenylalanine or tryptophan is absent in this CDR3, likely reflecting a read error. The V gene is TRBV7-2, the J gene TRBJ2-7, with 9 bases lining up with TRBD1. Germline values: CDR1 SGHTA, CDR2 FQGNSA. This CDR3 is 16 amino acids long. V was clipped by 5 bases and J by 1 base; unmatched bases: 9. The CDR3, as DNA: TGTGCCAGCAGCAAACGCTCCGGGACAGGGTCCTACGAGCAGTACTAC. Its translation: CASSKRSGTGSYEQYY.

This clonotype was counted many times. This chain links TRBV12-3 or TRBV12-4 with TRBJ2-1; 11 nucleotides match TRBD2. This CDR3 is 14 amino acids long. V was pared by 6 bases and J by 9 bases, with 7 bases of the junction left unmatched. This CDR3 is CASSPTTSGVEQFF. The CDR3 DNA reads as TGTGCCAGCAGCCCGACGACTAGCGGGGTTGAGCAGTTCTTC.

This clonotype was counted between two and nine times. This sequence joins TRBV4-1 and TRBJ1-1, with no clear D. Germline-derived CDR1 and CDR2 are MGHRA and YSYEKL. V was cut by 0 bases and J by 3 bases, with 17 bases left in between. CDR3 length equals 17 residues. As DNA, the CDR3 is TGCGCCAGCAGCCAAGATGGGGTAAACGGGATCGACACTGAAGCTTTCTTT. This sequence encodes CASSQDGVNGIDTEAFF.

The table lists this clonotype with many counts. The chain uses TRBV14 and TRBJ2-5; TRBD1 agrees at 7 bases. CDR1 is SGHDN, CDR2 FVKESK, per germline. The CDR3 is 15 residues long. The V segment lost 3 bases and the J segment 5 bases; nucleotides outside the gene matches: 9. The CDR3 DNA reads TGTGCCAGCAGCCAGGTGACAGGGCCTTGGGAGACCCAGTACTTC. As protein: CASSQVTGPWETQYF.

This clonotype was picked up many times. This chain joins TRBV6-2 or TRBV6-3 and TRBJ1-3, with TRBD1 as a possible D gene (5 bases). V was shortened by 0 bases and J by 2 bases, with 17 bases between the two germline ends. This CDR3 spans 18 amino acids. The germline V gene encodes CDR1 MNHEY and CDR2 SVGEGT. CDR3 region: CASSYSMALGGAGNTIYF. DNA for the CDR3: TGTGCCAGCAGTTACTCGATGGCCCTCGGAGGGGCTGGAAACACCATATATTTT.

This clonotype appeared many times. V gene TRBV18 combines with J gene TRBJ1-5; 10 positions agree with TRBD1. Germline lookup yields CDR1 KGHSH and CDR2 LQKENI. V gave up 8 bases and J gave up 6 bases; unmatched junction bases: 10. The CDR3 runs 15 residues. The CDR3 DNA follows: TGTGCCAGCGCAAGAGAGACAGGGGGCACTCAGCCCCAGCATTTT. Translation gives CASARETGGTQPQHF.

This clonotype was counted ten times or more. The J gene is TRBJ2-1, the V gene TRBV7-8; 10 bases match TRBD2. The germline CDR1 and CDR2 sequences are SGHVS and FQNEAQ. The CDR3 is 15 residues long. With 3 bases clipped from V and 8 bases from J, the junction kept 7 bases outside the gene matches. The CDR3 bases are TGTGCCAGCAGCTTCCCCGGGACTAGCGTCGATGAGCAGTTCTTC. Amino acid sequence: CASSFPGTSVDEQFF.

The chain uses TRBV5-6 and TRBJ1-5; D gene uncertain. V dropped 1 base and J dropped 4 bases, with 12 bases sitting between them. The germline V gene encodes CDR1 SGHDT and CDR2 YYEEEE. There are 15 residues in the CDR3. The CDR3 region is CASSLYGVSNQPQHF. Written as DNA, the CDR3 is TGTGCCAGCAGCTTGTATGGGGTTTCGAATCAGCCCCAGCATTTT.

On this clonotype: This may stem from a read error, because a much larger clone lies one nucleotide away. The chain recombines TRBV5-6 with TRBJ1-6; tentative D call: TRBD1 (6 bases). The CDR3 sequence is 14 residues long. CDR1 and CDR2 from the germline V gene are SGHDT and YYEEEE. CDR3 nucleotides: TGTGCCAGGAGCTATGGACAGTTTAATTCACCCCTCCACTTT. Amino acids: CARSYGQFNSPLHF.

Only a few counts were recorded for this clonotype. The genes are TRBV7-2 and TRBJ2-7, with TRBD1 identical over 9 bases. Unmatched junction bases numbered 8, after V lost 5 bases and J lost 6 bases. The CDR3 totals 14 residues. Germline-derived CDR1 and CDR2 are SGHTA and FQGNSA. The CDR3, as DNA: TGTGCCAGCAGCCCGTCCGGGACAGGGTCCGAGCAGTACTTC. It specifies CASSPSGTGSEQYF.

This clonotype was seen more than once but under ten times. The chain employs TRBV20-1 and TRBJ2-2, with D maybe TRBD1 (6 bases). The CDR3 is made up of 14 amino acids. Per germline, CDR1 DFQATT and CDR2 SNEGSKA (reference sequence). V was trimmed by 4 bases and J by 4 bases, leaving 13 bases between them. DNA of the CDR3: TGCAGTGCTACGCGGACAGCCAGCACCGGGGAGCTGTTTTTT. Translated: CSATRTASTGELFF.

This clonotype showed up just a few times. The chain uses TRBV5-5 and TRBJ1-2, with D perhaps matching TRBD1 (5 bases). This CDR3 contains 15 residues. Germline V CDR1 and CDR2: SGHKS, YYEKEE (reference sequence). V dropped 0 bases and J dropped 5 bases, with 14 bases sitting between them. CDR3 nucleotides: TGTGCCAGCAGCTTGGACGGGACGGCATTTTATGGCTACACCTTC. It translates to CASSLDGTAFYGYTF.

This clonotype occurred a few times. This sequence joins TRBV28 and TRBJ1-4; D not certain. Trimming removed 2 bases at V and 5 bases at J, with 6 bases between. Per germline, CDR1 MDHEN and CDR2 SYDVKM. The CDR3 spans 13 residues. CDR3 coding DNA: TGTGCCAGCAGTTTAAGCCAGAATGAAAAACTGTTTTTT. Its translation: CASSLSQNEKLFF.

The count of this clonotype is one. A clone one base away is much larger, so this may be a read error. V gene TRBV11-2 combines with J gene TRBJ2-5, with D possibly being TRBD2 (6 bases). Germline loops: CDR1 SGHAT, CDR2 FQNNGV. V was clipped by 6 bases and J by 7 bases, with 21 bases between them. CDR3 length equals 15 residues. The CDR3 spells CASSLIRTRSGTQYF. In DNA, the CDR3 is TGTGCCAGCAGTCTCATTAGAACCCGTAGCGGGACCCAGTACTTC. The whole variable domain, filled in from reference TRBV11-2 and TRBJ2-5, reads EAGVAQSPRYKIIEKRQSVAFWCNPISGHATLYWYQQILGQGPKLLIQFQNNGVVDDSQLPKDRFSAERLKGVDSTLKIQPAKLEDSAVYLCASSLIRTRSGTQYFGPGTRLLVL.

Many counts were recorded for this clonotype. The chain links TRBV9 to TRBJ2-1; 10 bases are shared with TRBD2. Germline V gene lookup returns CDR1 SGDLS and CDR2 YYNGEE. The CDR3 covers 15 residues. V gave up 3 bases and J gave up 3 bases; unmatched junction bases: 3. The chain's CDR3 is CASSESGGVYNEQFF. CDR3 sequence (DNA): TGTGCCAGCAGCGAAAGCGGGGGGGTCTACAATGAGCAGTTCTTC.

This chain joins TRBV19 and TRBJ2-7; 8 bases are a match to TRBD1. V trimming: 5 bases; J trimming: 1 base; junction bases outside the gene matches: 13. This CDR3 has 17 amino acids. Germline CDR1 reads LNHDA; CDR2 reads SQIVND (reference sequence). Here the CDR3 DNA reads TGTGCCAGTAGTCCAACCTTCTCCAGGACAGGGTCCTACGAGCAGTACTTC. Protein product: CASSPTFSRTGSYEQYF. The complete variable domain, with remaining parts taken from reference TRBV19 and TRBJ2-7, reads DGGITQSPKYLFRKEGQNVTLSCEQNLNHDAMYWYRQDPGQGLRLIYYSQIVNDFQKGDIAEGYSVSREKKESFPLTVTSAQKNPTAFYLCASSPTFSRTGSYEQYFGPGTRLTVT.

This clonotype was counted many times. The chain joins TRBV12-3 or TRBV12-4 to TRBJ1-1; D perhaps matches TRBD1 (5 bases). This CDR3 region has 13 residues. Trimming left V 6 bases short and J 4 bases short, with 12 bases between. The CDR3 bases are TGTGCCAGCAGCTTCGGGGGGGGCACTGAAGCTTTCTTT. Protein: CASSFGGGTEAFF.

This clonotype was counted only a few times. The chain joins TRBV28 to TRBJ1-5, with TRBD1 identical over 7 bases. Looked up from germline, CDR1 is MDHEN and CDR2 is SYDVKM. Losses at the gene ends were 2 bases for V and 11 bases for J; bases not matched to a gene: 15. This CDR3 is 16 amino acids long. The DNA of the CDR3 is TGTGCCAGCAGTTTAAAGATGACAGGGCGCCCGGGGGCCCAGCATTTT. Its protein is CASSLKMTGRPGAQHF.

This clonotype was detected ten times or more. The rearrangement joins TRBV7-3 to TRBJ2-2; 10 bases line up with TRBD1. V lost 5 bases to trimming and J lost 5 bases; unmatched junction nucleotides: 8. Per the germline V gene, CDR1 is SGHTA and CDR2 is FQGTGA. There are 16 residues in the CDR3. The CDR3 loop reads CASSPGTGAGTGELFF. CDR3 nucleotides: TGTGCCAGCAGCCCTGGGACAGGGGCTGGTACCGGGGAGCTGTTTTTT.

This chain connects TRBV5-1 to TRBJ2-5; D not resolved. The germline CDR1 and CDR2 sequences are SGHRS and YFSETQ. Trimming pared 6 bases from V and 5 bases from J, leaving 14 bases between. The CDR3 contains 13 residues. In nucleotides, the CDR3 is TGCGCCAGCACCCCAGGCCCCGAGGAGACCCAGTACTTC. This encodes CASTPGPEETQYF.